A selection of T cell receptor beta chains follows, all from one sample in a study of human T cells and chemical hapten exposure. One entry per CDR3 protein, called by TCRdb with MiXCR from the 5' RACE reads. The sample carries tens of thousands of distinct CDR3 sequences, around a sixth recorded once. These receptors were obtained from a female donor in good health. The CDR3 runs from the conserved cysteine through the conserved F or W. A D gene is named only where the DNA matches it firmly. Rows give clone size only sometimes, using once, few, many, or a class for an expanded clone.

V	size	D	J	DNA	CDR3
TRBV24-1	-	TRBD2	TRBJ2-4	TGTGCCACCAGTGATTTGCCGGGACTAGCGGGAGGGCCGGAAAACATTCAGTACTTC	CATSDLPGLAGGPENIQYF
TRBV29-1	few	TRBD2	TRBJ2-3	TGCAGCGTTGATTTCGAAGCGGGGAGTGCAGATACGCAGTATTTT	CSVDFEAGSADTQYF
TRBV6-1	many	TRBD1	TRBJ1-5	TGTGCCAGCAGCCTCACGGGACAGCCGGGCGAGGGGCCCCAGCATTTT	CASSLTGQPGEGPQHF
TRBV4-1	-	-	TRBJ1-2	TGCGCCAGCAGCCAGGGCAATGGCTATGGCTACACCTTC	CASSQGNGYGYTF
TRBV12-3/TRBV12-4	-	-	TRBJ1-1	TGTGCCAGCAGTTTAGGGGCCCCGAACACTGAAGCTTTCTTT	CASSLGAPNTEAFF
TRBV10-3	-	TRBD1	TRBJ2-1	TGTGCCATCAGTGACCGGGACAGGGAAAATGAGCAGTTCTTC	CAISDRDRENEQFF
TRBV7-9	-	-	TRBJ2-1	TGTGCCAGCAGCCCCACACAAGGGGCTGGTGAGCAGTTCTTC	CASSPTQGAGEQFF
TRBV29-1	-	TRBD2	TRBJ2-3	TGCAGCGTTGAAGGAATAGGGACTAGCGGGGGGAGCACAGATACGCAGTATTTT	CSVEGIGTSGGSTDTQYF
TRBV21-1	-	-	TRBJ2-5	TGTGCCAGCAGCAAAGGACAGGGGGAGACCCAGTACTTC	CASSKGQGETQYF
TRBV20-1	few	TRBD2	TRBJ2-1	TGCAGTGCTACCTATTACGGGACTAGCGGGGGCATAAAATACAATGAGCAGTTCTTC	CSATYYGTSGGIKYNEQFF
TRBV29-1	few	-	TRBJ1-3	TGCAGCGTTGAAGATCTGGCCGTCAGCTCTGGAAACACCATATATTTT	CSVEDLAVSSGNTIYF
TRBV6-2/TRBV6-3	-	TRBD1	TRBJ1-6	TGTGCCAGCTCGTCCGGGACAGTGGATTTCACCCTCCACTTT	CASSSGTVDFTLHF
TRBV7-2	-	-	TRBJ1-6	TGTGCCAGCAGCTTAGCCTACTCCTATAATTCACCCCTCCACTTT	CASSLAYSYNSPLHF
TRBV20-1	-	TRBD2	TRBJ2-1	TGCAGTGCTCCCACGCGTCTAGCGGGATTCCACAATGAGCAGTTCTTC	CSAPTRLAGFHNEQFF
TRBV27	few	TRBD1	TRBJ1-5	TGTGCCAGGGACAGGGGATGGTTACGGCCCCAGCATTTT	CARDRGWLRPQHF
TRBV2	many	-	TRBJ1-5	TGTGCCAGCAGTCCCCTTGGCAGGGCGAGGCAGCCCCAGCATTTT	CASSPLGRARQPQHF
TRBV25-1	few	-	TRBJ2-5	TGTGCCAGCAGTTTTCCGGGATCCCAAGAGACCCAGTACTTC	CASSFPGSQETQYF
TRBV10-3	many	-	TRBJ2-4	TGTGCCATCAGTGAGGGGCTCAAAAACATTCAGTACTTC	CAISEGLKNIQYF
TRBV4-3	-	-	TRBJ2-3	TGCGCCAGCAGCCAAGCAGTACAGGACCGACCTACGTATTTT	CASSQAVQDRPTYF
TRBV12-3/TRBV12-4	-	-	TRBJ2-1	TGTGCCAGCAGTTTAGTTCAAGAGCAGTTCTTC	CASSLVQEQFF
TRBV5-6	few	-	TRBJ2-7	TGTGCCAGCAGCATCGCAGGGACGAACTACGAGCAGTACTTC	CASSIAGTNYEQYF
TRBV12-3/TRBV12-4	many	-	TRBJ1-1	TGTGCCAGCAGTCCCCAGGGAGAAACTGAAGCTTTCTTT	CASSPQGETEAFF
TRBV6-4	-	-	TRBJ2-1	TGTGCCAGCAGTGTTGTAGGACAGAGCTCCTACAATGAGCAGTTCTTC	CASSVVGQSSYNEQFF
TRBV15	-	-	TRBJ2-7	TGTGCCACCAGCAGACGACTAGGCTCCGAGCAGTACTTC	CATSRRLGSEQYF
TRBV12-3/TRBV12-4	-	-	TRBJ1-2	TGTGCCAGCAGTTTTCAGGATCGGACAGTAATTTACTATGGCTACACCTTC	CASSFQDRTVIYYGYTF
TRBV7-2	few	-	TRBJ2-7	TGTGCCAGCAGCTTAGATCAGGGGAGCTCCTACGAGCAGTACTTC	CASSLDQGSSYEQYF
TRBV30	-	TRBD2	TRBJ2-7	TGTGCCTGGAGTGCACTAGCGGGGGGAACCTACGAGCAGTACTTC	CAWSALAGGTYEQYF
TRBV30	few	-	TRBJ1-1	TGTGCCTGGAGTGTACTACGACTCGGCAGCACTGAAGCTTTCTTT	CAWSVLRLGSTEAFF
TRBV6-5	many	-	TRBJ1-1	TGTGCCAGCAGTTATGGAAAACTCCACCCCTTTGGCACTGAAGCTTTCTTT	CASSYGKLHPFGTEAFF
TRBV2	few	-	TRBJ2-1	TGTGCCAGCAGTGCCGAGTCCTACAATGAGCAGTTCTTC	CASSAESYNEQFF
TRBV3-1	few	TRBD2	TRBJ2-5	TGTGCCAGCAGCCTGACTAGCGGGGGGCGGCAGGAGACCCAGTACTTC	CASSLTSGGRQETQYF
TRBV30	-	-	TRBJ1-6	TGTGCCGCGACCCCTGGGGTTGACTATAATTCACCCCTCCACTTT	CAATPGVDYNSPLHF
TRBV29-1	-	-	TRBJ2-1	TGCAGCGTTGGTTGGGGGCGCGGTCCCTACAATGAGCAGTTCTTC	CSVGWGRGPYNEQFF
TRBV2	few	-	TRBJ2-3	TGTGCCAGCAGTGGGGAGGTAGATACGCAGTATTTT	CASSGEVDTQYF
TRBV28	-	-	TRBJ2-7	TGTGCCAGCAGAACCCTTGGAGGGTCGACCTACGAGCAGTACTTC	CASRTLGGSTYEQYF
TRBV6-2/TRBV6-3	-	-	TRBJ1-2	TGTGCCAGCAGAACCGGACAGTATGGCTACACCTTC	CASRTGQYGYTF
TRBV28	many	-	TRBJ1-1	TGTGCCAGCAGAGAGGGATGGAACACTGAAGCTTTCTTT	CASREGWNTEAFF
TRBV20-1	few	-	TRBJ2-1	TGCAGTGCTAGAGGAGGGCAGCTCGATGAGCAGTTCTTC	CSARGGQLDEQFF
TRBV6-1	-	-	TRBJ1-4	TGTGCCAGCAGTGTAGGCGGAGGGAGAGGTGAAAAACTGTTTTTT	CASSVGGGRGEKLFF
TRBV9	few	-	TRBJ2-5	TGTGCCAGTTCTCGTGGCCCGAGCCAAGAGACCCAGTACTTC	CASSRGPSQETQYF
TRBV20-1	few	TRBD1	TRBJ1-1	TGCAGTGCGCAACAGGGGTGGGACACTGAAGCTTTCTTT	CSAQQGWDTEAFF
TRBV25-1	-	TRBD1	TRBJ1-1	TGTGCCAGCACAACCTTCGGACAGGCCCAAGCTTTCTTT	CASTTFGQAQAFF